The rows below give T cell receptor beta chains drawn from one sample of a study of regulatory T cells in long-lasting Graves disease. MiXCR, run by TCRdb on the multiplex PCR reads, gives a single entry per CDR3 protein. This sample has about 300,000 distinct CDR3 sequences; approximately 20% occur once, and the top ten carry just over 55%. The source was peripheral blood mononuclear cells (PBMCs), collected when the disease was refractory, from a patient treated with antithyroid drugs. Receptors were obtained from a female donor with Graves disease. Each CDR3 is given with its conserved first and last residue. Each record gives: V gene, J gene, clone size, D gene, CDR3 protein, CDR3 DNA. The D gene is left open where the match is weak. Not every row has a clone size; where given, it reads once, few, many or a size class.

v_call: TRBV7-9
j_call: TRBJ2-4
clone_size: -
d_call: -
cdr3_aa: CASRPIFAGHGNIQYF
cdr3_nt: TGTGCCAGCAGGCCCATATTTGCGGGACATGGAAACATTCAGTACTTC

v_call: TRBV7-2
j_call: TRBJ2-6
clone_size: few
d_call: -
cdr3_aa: CASSMGHWDSGANVLTF
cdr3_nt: TGTGCCAGCAGCATGGGACACTGGGACTCTGGGGCCAACGTCCTGACTTTC

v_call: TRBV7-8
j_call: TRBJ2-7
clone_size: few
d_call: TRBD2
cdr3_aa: CASSFQPGLAWEQYF
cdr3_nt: TGTGCCAGCAGCTTCCAACCCGGACTAGCGTGGGAGCAGTACTTC

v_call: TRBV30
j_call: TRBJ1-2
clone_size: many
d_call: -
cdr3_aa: CALDSYGYTF
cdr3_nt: TGTGCCTTGGACAGTTATGGCTACACCTTC

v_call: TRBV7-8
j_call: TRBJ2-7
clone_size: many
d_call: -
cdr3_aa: CASSETLSYEQYF
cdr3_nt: TGTGCCAGCAGCGAGACACTGTCCTACGAGCAGTACTTC

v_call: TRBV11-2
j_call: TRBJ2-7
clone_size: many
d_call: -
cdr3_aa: CASSLAGLEVYEQYF
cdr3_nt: TGTGCCAGCAGCTTAGCGGGACTTGAGGTCTACGAGCAGTACTTC

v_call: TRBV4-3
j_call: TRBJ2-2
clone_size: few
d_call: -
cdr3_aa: CASSQRGNGELFF
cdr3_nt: TGCGCCAGCAGCCAACGAGGGAACGGGGAGCTGTTTTTT

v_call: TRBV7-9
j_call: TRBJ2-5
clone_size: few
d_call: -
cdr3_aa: CASSVRTFLETQYF
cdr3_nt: TGTGCCAGCAGCGTCCGGACTTTCCTGGAGACCCAGTACTTC

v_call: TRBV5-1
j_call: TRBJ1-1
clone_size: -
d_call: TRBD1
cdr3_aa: CASRRTGVTEAFF
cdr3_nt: TGCGCCAGCAGACGGACAGGGGTTACTGAAGCTTTCTTT

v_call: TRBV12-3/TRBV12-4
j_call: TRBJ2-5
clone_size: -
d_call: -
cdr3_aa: CASRRRPEETQYF
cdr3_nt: TGTGCCAGCAGGCGGAGGCCGGAAGAGACCCAGTACTTC

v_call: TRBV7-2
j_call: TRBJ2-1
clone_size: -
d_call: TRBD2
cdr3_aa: CASSSRSGSSYNEQFF
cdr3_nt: TGTGCCAGCAGTTCCCGTAGCGGGAGCTCCTACAATGAGCAGTTCTTC

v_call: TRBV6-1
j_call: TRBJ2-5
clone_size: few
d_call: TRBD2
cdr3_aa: CASNREGETQYF
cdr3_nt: TGTGCCAGCAACCGGGAGGGTGAGACCCAGTACTTC

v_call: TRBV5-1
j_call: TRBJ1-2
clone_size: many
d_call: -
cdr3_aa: CASSFTPQLDYGYTF
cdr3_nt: TGCGCCAGCAGCTTTACCCCCCAATTGGACTATGGCTACACCTTC

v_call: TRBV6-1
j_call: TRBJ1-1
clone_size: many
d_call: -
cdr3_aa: CASRTGANAFF
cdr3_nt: TGTGCCAGCAGGACCGGGGCAAACGCTTTCTTT

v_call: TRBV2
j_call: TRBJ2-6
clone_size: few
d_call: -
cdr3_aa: CASRTEVSGANVLTF
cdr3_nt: TGTGCCAGCAGGACAGAGGTCTCTGGGGCCAACGTCCTGACTTTC

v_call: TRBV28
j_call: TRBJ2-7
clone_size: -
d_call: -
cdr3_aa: CAGSLTGPYEQYF
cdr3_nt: TGTGCCGGCAGCCTTACAGGGCCCTACGAGCAGTACTTC

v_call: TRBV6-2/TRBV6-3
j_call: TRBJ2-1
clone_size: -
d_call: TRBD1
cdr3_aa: CATSRDRAWNEQFF
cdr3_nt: TGTGCCACATCCCGGGACAGGGCCTGGAATGAGCAGTTCTTC

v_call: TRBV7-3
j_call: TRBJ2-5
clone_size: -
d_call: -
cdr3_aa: CASSRPRDYSQETQYF
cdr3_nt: TGTGCCAGCAGCCGACCCCGAGACTACTCTCAAGAGACCCAGTACTTC

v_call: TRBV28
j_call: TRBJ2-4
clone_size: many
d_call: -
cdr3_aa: CASSLTALAKNIQYF
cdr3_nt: TGTGCCAGCAGTTTGACGGCGCTAGCCAAAAACATTCAGTACTTC

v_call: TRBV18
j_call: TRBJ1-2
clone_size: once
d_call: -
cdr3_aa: CASPPPDLGGYTF
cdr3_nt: TGTGCCAGCCCACCCCCGGATCTGGGGGGCTACACCTTC

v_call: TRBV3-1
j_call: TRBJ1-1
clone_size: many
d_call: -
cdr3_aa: CASSQEGVNEAFF
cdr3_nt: TGTGCCAGCAGCCAAGAGGGGGTGAACGAGGCTTTCTTT

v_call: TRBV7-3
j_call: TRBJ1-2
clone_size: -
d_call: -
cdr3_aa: CASSPRGRVEDGYTF
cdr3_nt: TGTGCCAGCAGCCCTAGGGGACGGGTCGAGGACGGCTACACCTTC

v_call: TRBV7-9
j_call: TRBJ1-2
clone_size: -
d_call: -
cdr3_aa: CASSSQTPGLQGYTF
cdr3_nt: TGTGCCAGCAGCTCCCAAACTCCGGGGCTACAGGGCTACACCTTC

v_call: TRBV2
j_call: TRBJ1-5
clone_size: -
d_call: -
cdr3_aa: CASSDPNQPQHF
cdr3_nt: TGTGCCAGCAGTGATCCTAATCAGCCCCAGCATTTT

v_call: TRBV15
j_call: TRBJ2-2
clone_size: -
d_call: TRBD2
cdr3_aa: CATSIWPSGPNTGELFF
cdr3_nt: TGTGCCACCAGCATTTGGCCTAGCGGACCGAACACCGGGGAGCTGTTTTTT

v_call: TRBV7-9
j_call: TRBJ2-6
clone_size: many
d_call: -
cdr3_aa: CASSLGTGSGANVLTF
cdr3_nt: TGTGCCAGCAGCTTGGGTACGGGATCTGGGGCCAACGTCCTGACTTTC

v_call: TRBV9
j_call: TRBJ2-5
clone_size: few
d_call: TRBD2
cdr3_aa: CASSEGLAGSSQYF
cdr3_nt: TGTGCCAGCAGCGAGGGACTAGCCGGCTCTTCCCAGTACTTC

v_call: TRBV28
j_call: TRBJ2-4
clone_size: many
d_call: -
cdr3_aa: CASSSTGAKNIQYF
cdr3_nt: TGTGCCAGCAGCTCGACTGGGGCCAAAAACATTCAGTACTTC

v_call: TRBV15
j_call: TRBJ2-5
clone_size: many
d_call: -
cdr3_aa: CATSRARGEAQYF
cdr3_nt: TGTGCCACCAGCAGAGCCAGGGGGGAGGCCCAGTACTTC

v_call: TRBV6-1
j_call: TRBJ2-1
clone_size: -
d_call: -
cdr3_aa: CASSEFPAASYYNEQFF
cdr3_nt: TGTGCCAGCAGTGAATTCCCAGCGGCTAGCTATTACAATGAGCAGTTCTTC

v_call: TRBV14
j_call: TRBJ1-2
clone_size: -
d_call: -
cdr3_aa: CASSQAAGALGGYTF
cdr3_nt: TGTGCCAGCAGCCAAGCCGCAGGGGCGCTTGGTGGCTACACCTTC

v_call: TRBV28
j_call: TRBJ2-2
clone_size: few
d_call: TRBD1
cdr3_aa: CASSYIQGVNTGELFF
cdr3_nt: TGTGCCAGCAGTTACATACAGGGGGTGAACACCGGGGAGCTGTTTTTT

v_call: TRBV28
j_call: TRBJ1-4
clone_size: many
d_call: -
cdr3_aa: CASSPGENEKLFF
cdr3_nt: TGTGCCAGCAGTCCCGGGGAAAATGAAAAACTGTTTTTT

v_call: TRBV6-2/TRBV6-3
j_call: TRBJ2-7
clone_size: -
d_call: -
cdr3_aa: CASSWRGSYEQYF
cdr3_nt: TGTGCCAGCAGTTGGAGGGGTTCCTACGAGCAGTACTTC

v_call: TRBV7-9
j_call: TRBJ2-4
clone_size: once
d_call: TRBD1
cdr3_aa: CASSLGTGGSVKNIQYF
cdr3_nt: TGTGCCAGCAGCTTGGGGACAGGGGGCTCTGTCAAAAACATTCAGTACTTC

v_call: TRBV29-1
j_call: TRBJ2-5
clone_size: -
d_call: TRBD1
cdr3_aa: CSARTGGSQETQYF
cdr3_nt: TGCAGCGCCCGGACAGGGGGCTCCCAAGAGACCCAGTACTTC

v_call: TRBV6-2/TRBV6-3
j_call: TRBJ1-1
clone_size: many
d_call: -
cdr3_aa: CASSYGRQWNTEAFF
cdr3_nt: TGTGCCAGCAGTTACGGGCGACAGTGGAACACTGAAGCTTTCTTT

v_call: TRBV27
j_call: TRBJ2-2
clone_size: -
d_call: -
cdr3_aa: CASSRGRELFF
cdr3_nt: TGTGCCAGCAGTAGGGGGAGGGAGCTGTTTTTT

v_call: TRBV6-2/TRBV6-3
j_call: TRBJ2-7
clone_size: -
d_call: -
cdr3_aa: CASSSPPRWDYEQYF
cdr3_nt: TGTGCCAGCAGTTCCCCCCCTAGGTGGGACTACGAGCAGTACTTC

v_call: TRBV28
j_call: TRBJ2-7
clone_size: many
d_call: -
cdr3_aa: CASSSGGVAGVENEQYF
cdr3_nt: TGTGCCAGCAGTTCAGGGGGCGTAGCGGGAGTTGAAAACGAGCAGTACTTC

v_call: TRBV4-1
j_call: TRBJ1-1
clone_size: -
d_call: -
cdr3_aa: CASSPTGGAEAFF
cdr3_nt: TGCGCCAGCAGCCCTACCGGGGGGGCTGAAGCTTTCTTT

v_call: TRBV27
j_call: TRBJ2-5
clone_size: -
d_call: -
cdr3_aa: CASSLSGGETLYF
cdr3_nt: TGTGCCAGCAGCTTAAGTGGGGGTGAGACCCTGTACTTC

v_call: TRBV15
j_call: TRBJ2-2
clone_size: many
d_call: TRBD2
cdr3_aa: CATSRDIGPAGDTGELFF
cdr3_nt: TGTGCCACCAGCAGAGATATCGGGCCAGCGGGAGACACCGGGGAGCTGTTTTTT

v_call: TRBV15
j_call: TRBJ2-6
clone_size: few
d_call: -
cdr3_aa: CATSRGGSVSGANVLTF
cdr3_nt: TGTGCCACCAGCAGAGGCGGAAGCGTCTCTGGGGCCAACGTCCTGACTTTC